The sequence of this T cell receptor (beta chain) was determined in a study of blood T cell repertoires in COVID-19. Germline V gene sequence: CDR1 SNHLY, CDR2 FYNNEI. V was trimmed by 3 bases and J by 7 bases, leaving 12 bases between them. The CDR3 consists of 14 residues. In the authors' methods: Scientists estimated how many nucleated cells there were by amplifying reference gene primers. This table comes from immunoSEQ multiplex PCR, and its TCRdb copy is limited to in-frame clones, with some not included. V, J and clone size reflect that table, while D and trimming were determined from the DNA. The sample has roughly 140,000 clones; roughly 80% are singletons.

The V call is TRBV2, the J call TRBJ1-4; D possibly corresponds to TRBD1 (6 bases). The TCR originated in a human donor in a cohort sampled during active COVID-19. The sample comprised peripheral blood. The CDR3 coding sequence is TGTGCCAGCAGTGATGCGGGGGCCGCTGAAAAACTGTTTTTT. Its protein is CASSDAGAAEKLFF.